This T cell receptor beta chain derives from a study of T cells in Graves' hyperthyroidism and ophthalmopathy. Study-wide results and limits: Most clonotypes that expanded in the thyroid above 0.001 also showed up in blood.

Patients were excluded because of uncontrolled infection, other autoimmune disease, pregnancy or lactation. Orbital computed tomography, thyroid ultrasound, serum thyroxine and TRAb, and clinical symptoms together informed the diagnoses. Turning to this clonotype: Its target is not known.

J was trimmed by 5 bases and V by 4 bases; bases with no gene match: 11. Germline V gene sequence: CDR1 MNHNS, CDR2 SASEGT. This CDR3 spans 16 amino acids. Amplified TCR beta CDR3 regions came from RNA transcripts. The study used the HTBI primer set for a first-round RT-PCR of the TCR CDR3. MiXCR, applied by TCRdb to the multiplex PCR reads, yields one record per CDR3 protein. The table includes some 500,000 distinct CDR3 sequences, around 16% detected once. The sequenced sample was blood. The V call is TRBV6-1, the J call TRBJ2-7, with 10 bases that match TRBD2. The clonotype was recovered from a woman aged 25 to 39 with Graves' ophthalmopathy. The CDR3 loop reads CASSAGTSDFRDEQYF. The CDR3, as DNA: TGTGCCAGCAGTGCCGGGACTAGCGATTTCCGCGACGAGCAGTACTTC.